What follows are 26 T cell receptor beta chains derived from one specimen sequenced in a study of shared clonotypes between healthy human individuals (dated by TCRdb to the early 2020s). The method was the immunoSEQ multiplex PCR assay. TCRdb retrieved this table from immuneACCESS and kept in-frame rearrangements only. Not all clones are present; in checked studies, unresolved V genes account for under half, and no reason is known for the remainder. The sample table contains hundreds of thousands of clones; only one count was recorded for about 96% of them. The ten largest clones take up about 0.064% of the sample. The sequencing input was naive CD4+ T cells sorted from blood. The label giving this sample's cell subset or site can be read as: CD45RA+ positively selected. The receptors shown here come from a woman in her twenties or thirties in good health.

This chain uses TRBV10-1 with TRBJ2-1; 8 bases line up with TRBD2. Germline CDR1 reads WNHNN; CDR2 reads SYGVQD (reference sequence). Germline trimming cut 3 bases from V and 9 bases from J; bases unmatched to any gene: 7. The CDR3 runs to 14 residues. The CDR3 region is CASSDSGGAGEQFF. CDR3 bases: TGCGCCAGCAGTGACAGCGGGGGAGCGGGTGAGCAGTTCTTC.

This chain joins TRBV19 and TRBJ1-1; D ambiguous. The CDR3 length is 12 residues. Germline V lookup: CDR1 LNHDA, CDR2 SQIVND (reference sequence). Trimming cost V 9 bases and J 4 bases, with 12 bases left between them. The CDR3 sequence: CASNLRGTEAFF. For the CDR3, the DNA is TGTGCCAGCAACCTTCGGGGCACTGAAGCTTTCTTT.

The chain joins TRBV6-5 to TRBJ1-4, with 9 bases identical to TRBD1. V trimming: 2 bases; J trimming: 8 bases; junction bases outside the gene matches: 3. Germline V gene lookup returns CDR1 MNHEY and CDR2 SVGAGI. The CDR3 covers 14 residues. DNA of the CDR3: TGTGCCAGCAGTTACGCCGGGACAGGGGAAAAACTGTTTTTT. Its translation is CASSYAGTGEKLFF.

CDR3 DNA: TGTGCCTGGAGTGTAAGGGGGAGAGGCTACACCTTC. The encoded protein is CAWSVRGRGYTF. The V and J genes are TRBV30 and TRBJ1-2; the D gene is possibly TRBD1 (6 bases). This CDR3 has 12 residues. Trimming took 0 bases from V and 8 from J, leaving 10 bases between them. The V gene's germline CDR1 is GTSNPN and CDR2 SVGIG (reference sequence).

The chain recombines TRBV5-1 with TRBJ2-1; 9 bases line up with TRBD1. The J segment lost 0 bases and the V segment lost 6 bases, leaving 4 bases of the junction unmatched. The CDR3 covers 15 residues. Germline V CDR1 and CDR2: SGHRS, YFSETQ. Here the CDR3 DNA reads TGCGCCAGCAACATGGGACAGGGCTCCTACAATGAGCAGTTCTTC. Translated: CASNMGQGSYNEQFF.

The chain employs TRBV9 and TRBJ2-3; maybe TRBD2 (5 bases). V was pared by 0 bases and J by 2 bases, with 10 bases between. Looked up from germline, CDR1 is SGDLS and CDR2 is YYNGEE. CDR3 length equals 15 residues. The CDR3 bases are TGTGCCAGCAGCGTAGCTACACTAGACACAGATACGCAGTATTTT. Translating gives CASSVATLDTDTQYF.

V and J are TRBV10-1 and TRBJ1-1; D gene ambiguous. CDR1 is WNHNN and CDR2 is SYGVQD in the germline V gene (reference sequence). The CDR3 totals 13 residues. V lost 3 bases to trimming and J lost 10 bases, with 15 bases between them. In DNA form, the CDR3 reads TGCGCCAGCAGTGAACCCGACGCCCCGGGAGCTTTCTTT. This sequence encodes CASSEPDAPGAFF.

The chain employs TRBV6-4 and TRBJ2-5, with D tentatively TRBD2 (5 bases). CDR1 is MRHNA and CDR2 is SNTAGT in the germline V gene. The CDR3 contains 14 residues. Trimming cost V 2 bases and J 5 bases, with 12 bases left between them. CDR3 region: CASSDRVAPETQYF. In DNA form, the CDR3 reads TGTGCCAGCAGTGACCGGGTAGCGCCGGAGACCCAGTACTTC.

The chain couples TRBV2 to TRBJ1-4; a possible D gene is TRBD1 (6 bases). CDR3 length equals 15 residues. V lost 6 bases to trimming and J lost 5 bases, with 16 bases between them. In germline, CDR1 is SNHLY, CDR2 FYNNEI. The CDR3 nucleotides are TGTGCCAGCAGCCTACAGGGCCACGAGAATGAAAAACTGTTTTTT. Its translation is CASSLQGHENEKLFF. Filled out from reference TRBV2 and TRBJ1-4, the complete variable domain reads EPEVTQTPSHQVTQMGQEVILRCVPISNHLYFYWYRQILGQKVEFLVSFYNNEISEKSEIFDDQFSVERPDGSNFTLKIRSTKLEDSAMYFCASSLQGHENEKLFFGSGTQLSVL.

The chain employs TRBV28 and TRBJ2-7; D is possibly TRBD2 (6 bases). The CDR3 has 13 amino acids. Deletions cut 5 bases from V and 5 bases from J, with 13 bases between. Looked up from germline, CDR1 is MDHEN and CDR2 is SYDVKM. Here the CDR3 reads CASSLGSFHEQYF. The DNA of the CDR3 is TGTGCCAGCAGTCTCGGGAGTTTCCACGAGCAGTACTTC.

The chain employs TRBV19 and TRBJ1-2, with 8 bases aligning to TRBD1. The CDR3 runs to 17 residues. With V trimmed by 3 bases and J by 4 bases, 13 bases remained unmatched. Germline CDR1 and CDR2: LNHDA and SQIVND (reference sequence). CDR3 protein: CASSIRPAGGLGYGYTF. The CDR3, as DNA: TGTGCCAGTAGTATCCGCCCTGCAGGGGGCCTTGGCTATGGCTACACCTTC.

The CDR3 here is CASRGVFTGELFF. The DNA of the CDR3 is TGTGCCAGCAGGGGTGTTTTCACCGGGGAGCTGTTTTTT. This rearrangement joins TRBV2 to TRBJ2-2, with unresolved D. V lost 6 bases, J lost 4 bases, and 9 bases lay in between. The germline V gene has CDR1 SNHLY and CDR2 FYNNEI. The CDR3 extends over 13 amino acids.

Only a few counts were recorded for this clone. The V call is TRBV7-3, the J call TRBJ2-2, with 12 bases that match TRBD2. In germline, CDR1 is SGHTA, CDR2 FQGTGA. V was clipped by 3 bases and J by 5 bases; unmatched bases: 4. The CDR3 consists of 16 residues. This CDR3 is CASSFRLAGDTGELFF. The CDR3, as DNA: TGTGCCAGCAGCTTCAGACTAGCGGGAGATACCGGGGAGCTGTTTTTT. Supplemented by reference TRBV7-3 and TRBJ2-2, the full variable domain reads GAGVSQTPSNKVTEKGKYVELRCDPISGHTALYWYRQSLGQGPEFLIYFQGTGAADDSGLPNDRFFAVRPEGSVSTLKIQRTERGDSAVYLCASSFRLAGDTGELFFGEGSRLTVL.

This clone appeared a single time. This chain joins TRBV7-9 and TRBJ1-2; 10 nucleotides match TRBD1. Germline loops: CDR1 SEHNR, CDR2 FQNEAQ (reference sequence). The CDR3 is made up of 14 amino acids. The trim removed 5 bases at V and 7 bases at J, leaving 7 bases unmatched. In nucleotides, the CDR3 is TGTGCCAGCAGCGCAGACAGGGGGCGGTTTGGCTACACCTTC. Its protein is CASSADRGRFGYTF.

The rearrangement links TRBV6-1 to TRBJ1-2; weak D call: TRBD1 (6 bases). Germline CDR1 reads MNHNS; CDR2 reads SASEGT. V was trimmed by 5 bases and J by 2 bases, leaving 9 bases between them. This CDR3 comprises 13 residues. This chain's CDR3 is CASSKDSNYGYTF. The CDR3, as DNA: TGTGCCAGCAGTAAGGACAGCAACTATGGCTACACCTTC.

In nucleotides, the CDR3 is TGTGCCAGCAGTTTAGAGTCTACTCTACGAGGGCAGTACTTC. Amino acids: CASSLESTLRGQYF. The rearrangement uses TRBV28 and TRBJ2-7, with unresolved D. The CDR3 sequence is 14 residues long. V gave up 2 bases and J gave up 9 bases, with 17 bases separating them. CDR1 and CDR2 from the germline V gene are MDHEN and SYDVKM.

The CDR3 DNA reads as TGCGCCAGCAGCCAAAACTTACCAGGTCAAGAGACCCAGTACTTC. It encodes CASSQNLPGQETQYF. The V and J genes are TRBV4-1 and TRBJ2-5; D gene unclear. The CDR3 runs to 15 residues. Trimming removed 2 bases at V and 2 bases at J, with 12 bases between. Germline V gene sequence: CDR1 MGHRA, CDR2 YSYEKL.

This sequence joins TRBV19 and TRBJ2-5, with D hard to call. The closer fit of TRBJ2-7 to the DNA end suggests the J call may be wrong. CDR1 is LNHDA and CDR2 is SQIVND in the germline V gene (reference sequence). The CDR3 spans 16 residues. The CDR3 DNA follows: TGTGCCAGTAGTTCGGGTGGCCTCTCAAGCTCCTACGAGCAGTACTTC. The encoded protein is CASSSGGLSSSYEQYF.

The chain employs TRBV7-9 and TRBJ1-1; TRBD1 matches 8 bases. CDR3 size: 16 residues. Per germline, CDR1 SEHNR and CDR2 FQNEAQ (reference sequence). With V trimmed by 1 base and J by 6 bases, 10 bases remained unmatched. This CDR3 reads CASSLGTGRAFAEAFF. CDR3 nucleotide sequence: TGTGCCAGCAGCTTAGGGACAGGGAGGGCTTTCGCTGAAGCTTTCTTT. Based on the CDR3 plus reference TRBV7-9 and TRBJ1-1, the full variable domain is DTGVSQNPRHKITKRGQNVTFRCDPISEHNRLYWYRQTLGQGPEFLTYFQNEAQLEKSRLLSDRFSAERPKGSFSTLEIQRTEQGDSAMYLCASSLGTGRAFAEAFFGQGTRLTVV.

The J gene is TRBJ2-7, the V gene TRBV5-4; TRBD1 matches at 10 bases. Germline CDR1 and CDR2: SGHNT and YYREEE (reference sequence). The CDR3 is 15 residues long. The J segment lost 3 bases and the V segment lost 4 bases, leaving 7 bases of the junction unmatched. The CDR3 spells CASSLGGDRGYEQYF. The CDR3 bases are TGTGCCAGCAGCCTGGGGGGGGACAGGGGCTACGAGCAGTACTTC.

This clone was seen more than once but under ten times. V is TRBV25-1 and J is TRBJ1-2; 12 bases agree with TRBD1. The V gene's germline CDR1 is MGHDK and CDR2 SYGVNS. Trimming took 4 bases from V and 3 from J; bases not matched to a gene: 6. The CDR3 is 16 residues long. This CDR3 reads CASSGDRGLADYGYTF. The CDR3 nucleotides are TGTGCCAGCAGTGGGGACAGGGGGCTAGCTGACTATGGCTACACCTTC.

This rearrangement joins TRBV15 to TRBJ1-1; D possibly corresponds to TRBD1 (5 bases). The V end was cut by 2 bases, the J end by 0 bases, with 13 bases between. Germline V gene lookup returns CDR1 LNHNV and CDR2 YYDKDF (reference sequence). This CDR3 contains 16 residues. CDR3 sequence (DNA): TGTGCCACCAGCAGACCGGGGCGTACCATGAACACTGAAGCTTTCTTT. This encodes CATSRPGRTMNTEAFF.

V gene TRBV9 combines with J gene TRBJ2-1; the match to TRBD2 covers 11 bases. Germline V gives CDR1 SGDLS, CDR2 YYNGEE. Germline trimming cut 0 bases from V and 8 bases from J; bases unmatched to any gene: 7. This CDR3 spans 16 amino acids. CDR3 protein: CASSVGPSGRRYEQFF. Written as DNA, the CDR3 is TGTGCCAGCAGCGTAGGTCCTAGCGGGAGGAGGTATGAGCAGTTCTTC.

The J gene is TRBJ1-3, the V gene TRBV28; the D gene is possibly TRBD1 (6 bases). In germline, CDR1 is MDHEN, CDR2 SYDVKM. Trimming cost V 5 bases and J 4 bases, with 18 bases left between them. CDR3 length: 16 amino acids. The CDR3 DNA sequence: TGTGCCAGCAGTATACAGGGTCGGATTCCCGGAAACACCATATATTTT. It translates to CASSIQGRIPGNTIYF.

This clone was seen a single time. The CDR3 DNA follows: TGTGCCAGCAGCTTAGCCCTCAGACTAGATGGGGTCTACGAGCAGTACTTC. This translates into CASSLALRLDGVYEQYF. The chain employs TRBV7-9 and TRBJ2-7; perhaps TRBD2 as D (6 bases). The CDR3 covers 17 residues. Germline V gene lookup returns CDR1 SEHNR and CDR2 FQNEAQ (reference sequence). Trimming took 0 bases from V and 3 from J, leaving 18 bases between them.

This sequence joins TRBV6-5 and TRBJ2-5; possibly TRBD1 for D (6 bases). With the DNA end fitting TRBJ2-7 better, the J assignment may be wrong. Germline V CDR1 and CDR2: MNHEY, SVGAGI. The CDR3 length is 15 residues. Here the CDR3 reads CASSYARGSGYEQYF. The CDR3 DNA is TGTGCCAGCAGTTACGCCAGGGGTTCGGGCTACGAGCAGTACTTC.